One and the same sample provided the 17 T cell receptor beta chains below, sequenced in a study of shared clonotypes between healthy human individuals. TCRdb's table, derived via immunoSEQ multiplex PCR, lists solely in-frame clones and lacks some. The table includes more than 2,000,000 clones, 90% to 95% detected once. Material for sequencing was naive CD4+ T cells from PBMCs. Subset specified: CD45RA+ positively selected. The receptors originated from a man between 18 and 35 years old in good health. Some clones in this sample may be carry-over from other donors' samples.

The chain has TRBV12-5 and TRBJ1-5; TRBD1 matches 8 bases. CDR3 length: 17 residues. V lost 2 bases to trimming and J lost 5 bases; unmatched junction nucleotides: 11. Germline V gene sequence: CDR1 LGHNT, CDR2 FRNRAP. CDR3 loop: CASGLTTGGSLDQPQHF. CDR3 nucleotides: TGTGCTAGTGGTTTGACAACAGGGGGAAGCCTGGATCAGCCCCAGCATTTT.

The CDR3 DNA reads TGTGCCACCAGCCCTCGGACTAGCGGCTCCTACAATGAGCAGTTCTTC. It encodes CATSPRTSGSYNEQFF. This chain links TRBV15 with TRBJ2-1; 10 positions match TRBD2. Germline CDR1 and CDR2: LNHNV and YYDKDF (reference sequence). Trimming took 5 bases from V and 0 from J; bases not matched to a gene: 4. The CDR3 length is 16 residues.

The chain employs TRBV7-2 and TRBJ1-2, with D perhaps matching TRBD1 (5 bases). Trimming removed 3 bases from V and 6 bases from J, with 20 bases in between. The CDR3 length is 16 residues. Germline-derived CDR1 and CDR2 are SGHTA and FQGNSA. The CDR3 DNA is TGTGCCAGCAGCTTTGTTTCGGGGGGTACAACCCATGGCTACACCTTC. Residues: CASSFVSGGTTHGYTF.

This chain connects TRBV29-1 to TRBJ2-3; D remains unclear. The CDR3 runs to 14 residues. V dropped 4 bases and J dropped 0 bases, with 11 bases sitting between them. Germline CDR1 is SQVTM and CDR2 is ANQGSEA. CDR3 bases: TGCAGCGTTGTGCCATTCAAGAGCACAGATACGCAGTATTTT. Amino acids: CSVVPFKSTDTQYF.

The V and J genes are TRBV28 and TRBJ1-6; D is unclear. CDR1 is MDHEN and CDR2 is SYDVKM in the germline V gene. This CDR3 has 12 amino acids. V was clipped by 10 bases and J by 12 bases, with 16 bases between them. The CDR3 loop reads CATQFSIGPLHF. CDR3 bases: TGTGCCACCCAGTTTAGTATTGGACCCCTCCACTTT. Using reference TRBV28 and TRBJ1-6 for the parts outside the CDR3, the full variable domain is DVKVTQSSRYLVKRTGEKVFLECVQDMDHENMFWYRQDPGLGLRLIYFSYDVKMKEKGDIPEGYSVSREKKERFSLILESASTNQTSMYLCATQFSIGPLHFGNGTRLTVT.

This clone was observed once. J is TRBJ1-5 and V is TRBV6-6; no reliable D call. Trimming removed 4 bases at V and 0 bases at J, with 4 bases between. Germline CDR1 reads MNHNY; CDR2 reads SVGAGI (reference sequence). The CDR3 runs to 13 residues. In DNA, the CDR3 is TGTGCCAGCAGTTTTGGTAGCAATCAGCCCCAGCATTTT. The encoded protein is CASSFGSNQPQHF.

This chain joins TRBV6-1 and TRBJ2-1; no firm D call. Germline assignment: CDR1 MNHNS and CDR2 SASEGT. Between the trimmed V and J ends, which lost 6 bases and 0 bases, there was a span of 9 bases. The length of the CDR3 is 14 residues. The CDR3 nucleotides are TGTGCCAGCAGCCGATTGAGCTCCTACAATGAGCAGTTCTTC. As protein: CASSRLSSYNEQFF.

This clone has just one count. This chain joins TRBV5-1 and TRBJ2-5; D gene ambiguous. This CDR3 is built from 14 residues. Germline V gene sequence: CDR1 SGHRS, CDR2 YFSETQ. Trimming pared 3 bases from V and 4 bases from J, leaving 13 bases between. The CDR3 reads CASSSLNRGETQYF. Here the CDR3 DNA reads TGCGCCAGCAGCTCCTTAAATAGAGGAGAGACCCAGTACTTC. Filled out from reference TRBV5-1 and TRBJ2-5, the complete variable domain reads KAGVTQTPRYLIKTRGQQVTLSCSPISGHRSVSWYQQTPGQGLQFLFEYFSETQRNKGNFPGRFSGRQFSNSRSEMNVSTLELGDSALYLCASSSLNRGETQYFGPGTRLLVL.

This chain links TRBV7-8 with TRBJ2-5, with TRBD2 matching 9 bases. The CDR3 has 14 residues. CDR1 SGHVS and CDR2 FQNEAQ come from the germline V gene. Unmatched junction bases numbered 7, after V lost 6 bases and J lost 5 bases. CDR3 protein: CASSSSGRQETQYF. CDR3 nucleotides: TGTGCCAGCAGTTCCAGCGGGAGGCAGGAGACCCAGTACTTC.

V usage is TRBV11-1 and J usage is TRBJ2-1, with TRBD2 matching 7 bases. The J segment lost 3 bases and the V segment lost 6 bases, leaving 11 bases of the junction unmatched. This CDR3 region has 16 residues. The germline gives CDR1 SGHAT, CDR2 FQDESV (reference sequence). The CDR3 loop reads CASRGRGGQFYNEQFF. Here the CDR3 DNA reads TGTGCCAGCAGAGGGAGGGGTGGGCAGTTCTACAATGAGCAGTTCTTC.

The chain uses TRBV27 and TRBJ1-2, with 7 bases that match TRBD1. Germline-derived CDR1 and CDR2 are MNHEY and SMNVEV (reference sequence). The CDR3 has 19 amino acids. J was trimmed by 0 bases and V by 0 bases; bases with no gene match: 13. The CDR3 is CASSLSRGVGGKPNYGYTF. In DNA, the CDR3 is TGTGCCAGCAGTTTATCGAGAGGGGTAGGGGGCAAACCTAACTATGGCTACACCTTC.

The gene calls are TRBV28 and TRBJ2-7, with D unclear. The CDR3 spans 15 residues. The germline V gene has CDR1 MDHEN and CDR2 SYDVKM. Trimming stripped 6 bases from V and 7 bases from J, with 22 bases between. The CDR3 bases are TGTGCCAGCAGCCTTTCTCAGGACCCCCCGGGTGAGCAGTACTTC. Protein: CASSLSQDPPGEQYF.

There are a few counts of this clone. Other DNA sequences in the same sample also yield this CDR3. The chain employs TRBV18 and TRBJ1-1; unclear D gene. This CDR3 comprises 13 residues. Germline CDR1 reads KGHSH; CDR2 reads LQKENI. V was pared by 3 bases and J by 0 bases, with 5 bases between. In nucleotides, the CDR3 is TGTGCCAGCTCACCTGACATGAACACTGAAGCTTTCTTT. It specifies CASSPDMNTEAFF.

About this clone: Other DNA sequences in the sample encode the same CDR3. This rearrangement joins TRBV7-2 to TRBJ2-5; D possibly matches TRBD1 or TRBD2 (6 bases each). V dropped 3 bases and J dropped 5 bases, with 10 bases sitting between them. CDR1 is SGHTA, CDR2 FQGNSA, per germline. CDR3 size: 13 residues. This CDR3 reads CASSFRGVETQYF. CDR3 in DNA: TGTGCCAGCAGCTTTAGGGGGGTCGAGACCCAGTACTTC.

The V and J genes are TRBV7-3 and TRBJ1-3; 10 bases agree with TRBD1. This CDR3 contains 17 residues. J was trimmed by 4 bases and V by 5 bases; bases with no gene match: 11. In germline, CDR1 is SGHTA, CDR2 FQGTGA. The CDR3 region is CASSKQTGTGAGNTIYF. CDR3 DNA sequence: TGTGCCAGCAGCAAACAAACCGGGACAGGGGCCGGAAACACCATATATTTT.

The rearrangement uses TRBV7-3 and TRBJ2-1; TRBD2 matches at 11 bases. With V trimmed by 5 bases and J by 1 base, 16 bases remained unmatched. The V gene's germline CDR1 is SGHTA and CDR2 FQGTGA. The CDR3 contains 20 residues. The CDR3 loop reads CASSPGRTSGSLGSYNEQFF. DNA of the CDR3: TGTGCCAGCAGCCCCGGGCGAACTAGCGGGAGTTTAGGATCCTACAATGAGCAGTTCTTC. Full variable domain (rest looked up from reference TRBV7-3 and TRBJ2-1): GAGVSQTPSNKVTEKGKYVELRCDPISGHTALYWYRQSLGQGPEFLIYFQGTGAADDSGLPNDRFFAVRPEGSVSTLKIQRTERGDSAVYLCASSPGRTSGSLGSYNEQFFGPGTRLTVL.

The chain combines TRBV5-4 with TRBJ2-4; the D call may be TRBD1 or TRBD2 (5 bases each). CDR3 length: 14 amino acids. Germline V gives CDR1 SGHNT, CDR2 YYREEE (reference sequence). V was cut by 5 bases and J by 5 bases, with 14 bases left in between. Written as DNA, the CDR3 is TGTGCCAGCAGAGAAGTGGGGCGGGAAAACATTCAGTACTTC. Residues: CASREVGRENIQYF. Using reference TRBV5-4 and TRBJ2-4 for the parts outside the CDR3, the full variable domain is ETGVTQSPTHLIKTRGQQVTLRCSSQSGHNTVSWYQQALGQGPQFIFQYYREEENGRGNFPPRFSGLQFPNYSSELNVNALELDDSALYLCASREVGRENIQYFGAGTRLSVL.